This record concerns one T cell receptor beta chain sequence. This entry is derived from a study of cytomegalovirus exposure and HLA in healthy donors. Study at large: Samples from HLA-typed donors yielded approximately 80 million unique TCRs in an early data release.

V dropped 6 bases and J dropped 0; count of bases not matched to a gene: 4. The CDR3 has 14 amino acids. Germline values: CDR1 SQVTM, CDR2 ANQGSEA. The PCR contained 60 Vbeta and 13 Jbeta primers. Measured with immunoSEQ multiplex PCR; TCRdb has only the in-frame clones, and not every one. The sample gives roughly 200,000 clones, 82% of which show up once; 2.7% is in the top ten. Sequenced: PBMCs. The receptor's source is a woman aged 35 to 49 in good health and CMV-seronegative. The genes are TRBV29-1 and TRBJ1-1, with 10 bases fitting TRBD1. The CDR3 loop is CSVGQGGLNTEAFF. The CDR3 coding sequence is TGCAGCGTCGGACAGGGGGGACTGAACACTGAAGCTTTCTTT.